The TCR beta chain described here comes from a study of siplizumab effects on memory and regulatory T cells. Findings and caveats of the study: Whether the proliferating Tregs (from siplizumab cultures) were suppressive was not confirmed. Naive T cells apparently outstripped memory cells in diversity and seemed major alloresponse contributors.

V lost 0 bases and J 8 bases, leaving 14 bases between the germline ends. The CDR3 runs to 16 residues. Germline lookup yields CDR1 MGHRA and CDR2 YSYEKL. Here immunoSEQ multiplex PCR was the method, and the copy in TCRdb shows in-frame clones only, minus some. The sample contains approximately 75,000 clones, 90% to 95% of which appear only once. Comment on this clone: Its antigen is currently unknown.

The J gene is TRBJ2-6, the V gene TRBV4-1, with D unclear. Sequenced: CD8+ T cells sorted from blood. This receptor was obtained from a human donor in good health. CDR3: CASSQDGQGQSNVLTF. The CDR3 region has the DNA TGCGCCAGCAGCCAAGACGGCCAAGGGCAATCCAACGTCCTGACTTTC.